This T cell receptor (beta chain) stems from a study of blood T cell repertoires in COVID-19. On the study more broadly: The study drew acute and convalescent COVID-19 samples from the United States, Italy and Spain. T cells, B-cell-depleted T cells, or PBMCs supplied cDNA or gDNA.

Recovery among Cohort 3 donors was established by two negative PCRs, clearance, or symptom resolution. As processed by the authors: Estimates of nucleated cell counts were drawn from the amplification of reference gene primers. Clones were read by immunoSEQ multiplex PCR, and TCRdb kept only the in-frame ones, dropping some. V, J and clone size are taken as reported in that table, and D and trimming were inferred from the DNA itself. Of a few hundred thousand clones listed, roughly 90% are singletons. CDR1 and CDR2 (germline): SGHRS, YFSETQ. This CDR3 has 16 residues. Trimming left V 3 bases short and J 5 bases short, with 20 bases between.

Sequenced material: PBMCs or T cells enriched from blood (not recorded which). The clonotype originates from a woman between 35 and 50 years old who had recovered from COVID-19. The rearrangement uses TRBV5-1 and TRBJ1-1, with D tentatively TRBD1 (5 bases). In nucleotides, the CDR3 is TGCGCCAGCAGCTCGGAGGGGCGTACAGTGGATACTGAAGCTTTCTTT. This translates into CASSSEGRTVDTEAFF.